This entry describes one TCR beta chain. There is no known antigen for this receptor. No base quality values were provided; no much bigger clone lies one nucleotide off. Patients with autoimmune disease history or receiving systemic immunosuppression were excluded from the trial. In every dose cohort, peripheral blood was drawn for TCR sequencing at baseline, cycle 4 day 1, and cycle 7 day 1. Samples were obtained from an open-label, multicenter, first-in-human phase I dose-escalation trial of ivuxolimab. Adults with locally advanced or metastatic head and neck squamous cell, hepatocellular, melanoma or renal cell carcinoma were enrolled in the trial. Before TCR sequencing, CD4+ T cells and CD8+ T cells were sorted from peripheral blood as separate populations. These data originate in a study of OX40 agonist ivuxolimab in advanced cancers. About the investigation overall: Ivuxolimab was an agonistic, fully human IgG2 monoclonal antibody directed against OX40 (CD134), a costimulatory receptor. Of the 50 to 55 dose-escalation patients, hepatocellular carcinoma was present in approximately 20, melanoma in roughly 15, renal cell carcinoma in 9 and head and neck cancer in 9. In the dose-escalation cohort, 65% to 90% of patients were male, and the mean age was approximately 60 years, with a range of roughly 23 to 85. Patients were allowed to have had prior anti-PD-1, anti-PD-L1 or anti-CTLA-4 therapy, and less than 45% of the dose-escalation patients had previously received checkpoint inhibitors. Partial responses occurred in three dose-escalation patients: two with cutaneous melanoma and one with hepatocellular carcinoma. Intravenous ivuxolimab was administered to patients every 2 weeks at six dose levels: 0.01, 0.1, 0.3, 1.5, 3 and 10 mg/kg. The paper reports the monotherapy dose-escalation portion (N ≈ 52 patients) of the phase I ivuxolimab trial. The purpose of peripheral TCRbeta sequencing was to test whether ivuxolimab changed TCR sequence diversity and led to clonal T-cell expansion. Summary of the overall study and its limitations: At doses of 0.1 to 3.0 mg/kg, clonal expansion of both CD4+ and CD8+ blood T cells was observed from baseline to week 6. Which antigens the clonally expanded peripheral T cells were specific for was not determined. After ivuxolimab, CD8+ T cells had more expanded clones than CD4+ T cells on average. In the 0.1-3.0 mg/kg groups, partial responders were among the patients with the lowest normalized peripheral clonal expansion, particularly in CD8+ T cells. Low levels of normalized T-cell clonal expansion were also seen in some nonresponding patients.

Relative to germline, V is 3 bases shorter and J is 6 bases shorter, with 12 bases between their ends. CDR1 WSHSY and CDR2 SAAADI were looked up in the germline V gene. Including the terminal cysteine and phenylalanine, the CDR3 comprises 13 residues. The DNA shown is the 39-base CDR3, in frame from base 1. Genomic DNA was extracted from sorted cells for sequencing of the TCRbeta CDR3 region. TCRbeta CDR3 regions were sequenced using the immunoSEQ Assay. TCRdb limited this immuneACCESS table to in-frame rearrangements with V and J called. A share of clones is missing; checked studies link under half to unresolved V genes, and the rest is unexplained. The sample contains over 30,000 clones, around four fifths of them found a single time. Around 10% of the sample is taken by the ten largest.

The chain was built from TRBV10-2 and TRBJ2-7; the D gene is perhaps TRBD1, from 5 matching bases. The starting material was CD4+ or CD8+ T cells sorted from blood, obtained in a trial of the OX40 agonist ivuxolimab. This TCR was sampled from an adult with an advanced solid tumor such as melanoma, head and neck, liver or kidney cancer. The CDR3 region has the sequence CASSDPDSPEQYF. The nucleotide sequence reads TGCGCCAGCAGTGATCCCGACAGTCCCGAGCAGTACTTC.